This T cell receptor (beta chain) was identified in a study of blood T cell repertoires in COVID-19. In this sample, this clone turned up once. Authors' processing steps: Reference gene primer amplification gave estimated nucleated cell counts. Sequencing was performed with immunoSEQ multiplex PCR; in TCRdb, only in-frame clones are kept and a portion is missing. That table is the source of V, J and clone size, and D and trimming were worked out from the DNA. The table shows approximately 160,000 clones, with around 86% occurring only once. Deletions cut 5 bases from V and 2 bases from J, with 15 bases between. CDR3 length: 15 residues. The germline V gene has CDR1 LNHDA and CDR2 SQIVND (reference sequence). Seattle enrolled patients during active infection and tracked them longitudinally.

What was sequenced was peripheral blood. The chain is built from TRBV19 and TRBJ1-2; D perhaps matches TRBD1 (6 bases). This sequence originates from a man aged 55-75 years with COVID-19, enrolled during active disease. CDR3 sequence (DNA): TGTGCCAGTAGTTACGGGAGCGGGGGCAACTATGGCTACACCTTC. Its translation: CASSYGSGGNYGYTF.